The 13 T cell receptor beta chains listed next were all sequenced from one sample in a study of blood T cell repertoires in COVID-19. Using immunoSEQ multiplex PCR, the repertoire was profiled, and TCRdb retains in-frame clones only, with some absent. The sample yields 400,000 or so clones, around 87% seen once. Sequenced sample: PBMCs or T cells enriched from blood (not recorded which). Receptor source: a man aged 25 to 45 who had recovered from COVID-19.

The chain links TRBV24-1 to TRBJ1-5, with D perhaps matching TRBD1 (6 bases). CDR1 KGHDR and CDR2 SFDVKD come from the germline V gene. With 8 bases removed from V and 2 bases from J, the gap between germline ends came to 12 bases. This CDR3 spans 14 amino acids. CDR3 nucleotides: TGTGCCACCAAGCAGGGGATGGGCAATCAGCCCCAGCATTTT. Translated, it gives CATKQGMGNQPQHF.

The V call is TRBV5-1, the J call TRBJ1-1; tentatively, D is TRBD1 (5 bases). Looked up from germline, CDR1 is SGHRS and CDR2 is YFSETQ. The CDR3 loop spans 15 amino acids. With 2 bases removed from V and 1 base from J, the gap between germline ends came to 12 bases. The DNA for the CDR3 is TGCGCCAGCAGCTTAGAACAGGTGGGGAACACTGAAGCTTTCTTT. Translating it yields CASSLEQVGNTEAFF.

The chain recombines TRBV18 with TRBJ1-6; 7 bases align to TRBD1. V lost 6 bases, J lost 7 bases, and 3 bases stayed unmatched. CDR3 length equals 13 residues. CDR1 KGHSH and CDR2 LQKENI come from the germline V gene. CDR3 DNA sequence: TGTGCCAGCTCCCGGGACAGCAATTCACCCCTCCACTTT. Protein product: CASSRDSNSPLHF.

The rearrangement uses TRBV9 and TRBJ1-6; no reliable D call. Germline loops: CDR1 SGDLS, CDR2 YYNGEE. V was shortened by 3 bases and J by 3 bases, with 7 bases between the two germline ends. CDR3 length equals 14 residues. Written as DNA, the CDR3 is TGTGCCAGCAGCGCCCGGGACTATAATTCACCCCTCCACTTT. Its translation: CASSARDYNSPLHF.

This clone was detected only once. The chain links TRBV10-3 to TRBJ2-2, with 7 positions matching TRBD1. From germline, CDR1 is ENHRY and CDR2 SYGVKD. V dropped 2 bases and J dropped 4; count of bases not matched to a gene: 10. This CDR3 is 17 amino acids long. In DNA, the CDR3 is TGTGCCATCAGTGAGCCACCCGGGACAGACGGCACCGGGGAGCTGTTTTTT. Its protein product is CAISEPPGTDGTGELFF.

The CDR3 nucleotides are TGTGCCAGCTCACCCCCCGGGACTACAACCTACAATGAGCAGTTCTTC. This gives the protein CASSPPGTTTYNEQFF. The rearrangement links TRBV18 to TRBJ2-1, with 7 bases that match TRBD2. This CDR3 has 16 amino acids. Trimming at V came to 3 bases and at J to 2 bases, leaving 7 bases not matched to a gene. Per the germline V gene, CDR1 is KGHSH and CDR2 is LQKENI. Based on the CDR3 plus reference TRBV18 and TRBJ2-1, the full variable domain is NAGVMQNPRHLVRRRGQEARLRCSPMKGHSHVYWYRQLPEEGLKFMVYLQKENIIDESGMPKERFSAEFPKEGPSILRIQQVVRGDSAAYFCASSPPGTTTYNEQFFGPGTRLTVL.

V usage is TRBV19 and J usage is TRBJ1-2, with 7 nucleotides matching TRBD1. Germline lookup yields CDR1 LNHDA and CDR2 SQIVND (reference sequence). The CDR3 loop spans 14 amino acids. V was clipped by 5 bases and J by 7 bases; unmatched bases: 10. The DNA for the CDR3 is TGTGCCAGTAGTCCATCGCAGACAGGGTCTGGCTACACCTTC. Its translation: CASSPSQTGSGYTF.

The gene calls are TRBV5-1 and TRBJ1-1, with unresolved D. Germline-derived CDR1 and CDR2 are SGHRS and YFSETQ. CDR3 length: 12 residues. V was cut by 0 bases and J by 7 bases, with 7 bases left in between. The CDR3 sequence: CASSLDGIEAFF. The CDR3 nucleotides read TGCGCCAGCAGCTTGGACGGGATTGAAGCTTTCTTT. Based on the CDR3 plus reference TRBV5-1 and TRBJ1-1, the full variable domain is KAGVTQTPRYLIKTRGQQVTLSCSPISGHRSVSWYQQTPGQGLQFLFEYFSETQRNKGNFPGRFSGRQFSNSRSEMNVSTLELGDSALYLCASSLDGIEAFFGQGTRLTVV.

J is TRBJ1-1 and V is TRBV10-3; D remains ambiguous. The CDR3 contains 13 residues. Germline loops: CDR1 ENHRY, CDR2 SYGVKD. The V gene lost 8 bases and the J gene lost 5 bases, with 15 bases spanning the gap. CDR3 amino acids: CAISPSSGTEAFF. The CDR3 DNA reads TGTGCCATCTCCCCGAGCTCTGGTACTGAAGCTTTCTTT.

The chain is built from TRBV19 and TRBJ2-1, with 12 bases identical to TRBD2. Germline V gene sequence: CDR1 LNHDA, CDR2 SQIVND (reference sequence). The CDR3 contains 15 residues. The junction had 6 bases not matched to a gene; V was cut back by 10 bases and J by 2 bases. The CDR3 is CATERLAGAYNEQFF. CDR3 DNA: TGTGCCACCGAGAGACTAGCGGGGGCCTACAATGAGCAGTTCTTC.

The CDR3 DNA reads as TGTGCCAGCAGCTTAAGCGGGAGGGCAGATGAGCAGTTCTTC. Its protein is CASSLSGRADEQFF. The genes are TRBV7-9 and TRBJ2-1; TRBD2 matches at 10 bases. CDR1 is SEHNR and CDR2 is FQNEAQ in the germline V gene (reference sequence). The J segment lost 8 bases and the V segment lost 2 bases, leaving 3 bases of the junction unmatched. This CDR3 has 14 residues.

The rearrangement links TRBV21-1 to TRBJ2-1; the tabulated D call, TRBD2, remains unverified against the DNA. TRBV21-1 corresponds to a pseudogene. This CDR3 spans 21 amino acids. The CDR3 bases are TGTGCCAGCAGCAAAGTTCATTGGGGGAGGCTAGCGGGAGTTCCCCACAATGAGCAGTTCTTC. Its translation is CASSKVHWGRLAGVPHNEQFF.

The chain carries TRBV5-1 and TRBJ2-1; 11 bases are a match to TRBD2. CDR1 and CDR2 from the germline V gene are SGHRS and YFSETQ. This CDR3 spans 18 amino acids. V was clipped by 1 base and J by 0 bases; unmatched bases: 6. The chain's CDR3 is CASSLLSGLAVSYNEQFF. Written as DNA, the CDR3 is TGCGCCAGCAGCTTGTTATCGGGACTAGCGGTCTCCTACAATGAGCAGTTCTTC.